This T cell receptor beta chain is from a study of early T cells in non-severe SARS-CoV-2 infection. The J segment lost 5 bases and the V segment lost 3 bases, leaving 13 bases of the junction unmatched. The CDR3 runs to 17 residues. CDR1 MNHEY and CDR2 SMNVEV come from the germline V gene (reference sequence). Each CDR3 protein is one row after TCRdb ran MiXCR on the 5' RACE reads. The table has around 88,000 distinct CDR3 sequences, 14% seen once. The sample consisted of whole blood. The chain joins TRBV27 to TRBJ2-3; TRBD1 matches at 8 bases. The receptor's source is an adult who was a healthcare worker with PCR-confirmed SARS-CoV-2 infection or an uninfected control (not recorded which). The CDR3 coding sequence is TGTGCCAGCAGTTTCCTCAGGACAGGGCTGGTAGGAGATACGCAGTATTTT. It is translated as CASSFLRTGLVGDTQYF.